This entry concerns a single T cell receptor (beta chain). The CDR3 covers 15 residues. V lost 0 bases to trimming and J lost 5 bases; unmatched junction nucleotides: 2. The germline CDR1 and CDR2 sequences are SEHNR and FQNEAQ (reference sequence). This entry belongs to a study of cytomegalovirus exposure and HLA in healthy donors. The PCR contained 60 Vbeta and 13 Jbeta primers. Here immunoSEQ multiplex PCR was the method, and the copy in TCRdb shows in-frame clones only, minus some. The data hold about 120,000 clones, with 81% observed a single time. This TCR was recovered from a woman younger than 45 in good health and CMV-seronegative. Material: PBMCs. The V and J genes are TRBV7-9 and TRBJ1-2; 11 bases align to TRBD1. CDR3 residues: CASSLAGQGVYGYTF. As DNA, the CDR3 is TGTGCCAGCAGCTTAGCGGGACAGGGGGTTTATGGCTACACCTTC.